The clone carrying this T cell receptor (beta chain) was seen a single time. The CDR3 runs to 20 residues. The V and J ends lost 0 bases and 1 base, in that order; junction bases with no gene match: 12. Here immunoSEQ multiplex PCR was the method, and the copy in TCRdb shows in-frame clones only, minus some. The sample carries roughly 500,000 clones, roughly 90% recorded once. The data derive from a study of blood T cell repertoires in COVID-19. Overall study context: T cells, B-cell-depleted T cells, or PBMCs supplied cDNA or gDNA.

The material sequenced was PBMCs or T cells enriched from blood (not recorded which). The sequence was obtained from a woman aged 40 to 55 who had recovered from COVID-19. The chain is built from TRBV23-1 and TRBJ1-1; 12 bases align to TRBD1. TRBV23-1 carries the ORF label, with uncertain function. DNA for the CDR3: TGCGCCAGCAGTCAATCGTGGGGACAGGGGGCAAAAGGGGGGAACACTGAAGCTTTCTTT. Translation gives CASSQSWGQGAKGGNTEAFF.